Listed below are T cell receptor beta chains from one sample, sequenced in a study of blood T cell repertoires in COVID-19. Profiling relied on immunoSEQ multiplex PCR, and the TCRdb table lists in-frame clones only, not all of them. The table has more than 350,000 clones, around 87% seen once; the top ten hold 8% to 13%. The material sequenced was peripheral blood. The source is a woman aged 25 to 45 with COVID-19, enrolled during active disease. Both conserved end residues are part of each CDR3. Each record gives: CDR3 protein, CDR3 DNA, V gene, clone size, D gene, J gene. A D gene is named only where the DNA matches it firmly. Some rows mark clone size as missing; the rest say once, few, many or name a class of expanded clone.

CASIQSYEQYF | TGTGCCAGCATCCAATCCTACGAGCAGTACTTC | TRBV2 | once | . | TRBJ2-7
CATSDSSGPNTEAFF | TGTGCCACCAGTGATTCCTCAGGCCCGAACACTGAAGCTTTCTTT | TRBV24-1 | few | . | TRBJ1-1
CASSWGRAGTDTQYF | TGTGCCAGCAGTTGGGGGAGGGCGGGCACAGATACGCAGTATTTT | TRBV27 | . | TRBD2 | TRBJ2-3
CASSPTAGISYEQYF | TGCGCCAGCAGTCCTACAGCGGGAATCTCCTACGAGCAGTACTTC | TRBV4-1 | . | TRBD2 | TRBJ2-7
CASRASPGYTF | TGTGCCAGCAGGGCCAGTCCGGGCTACACCTTC | TRBV28 | . | . | TRBJ1-2
CASITGSVPSYNEQFF | TGTGCCAGCATTACAGGGTCTGTACCCTCCTACAATGAGCAGTTCTTC | TRBV28 | . | . | TRBJ2-1
CASSFRTGSNYGYTF | TGTGCCAGTAGTTTCAGGACAGGTAGTAACTATGGCTACACCTTC | TRBV19 | once | TRBD1 | TRBJ1-2
CATSSNNRGSGEAFF | TGTGCCACCAGCAGTAACAACAGGGGTTCAGGCGAAGCTTTCTTT | TRBV15 | . | TRBD1 | TRBJ1-1
CASSNRQNNSPLHF | TGTGCCAGCAGTAACCGACAGAATAATTCACCCCTCCACTTT | TRBV6-5 | . | . | TRBJ1-6
CASSLSPRETQYF | TGTGCCAGCAGTTTGTCCCCCAGGGAGACCCAGTACTTC | TRBV28 | . | . | TRBJ2-5
CASSISPSGLTDTQYF | TGTGCCAGTAGTATTTCGCCTAGCGGGTTGACAGATACGCAGTATTTT | TRBV19 | . | TRBD2 | TRBJ2-3
CASSLATGSRHF | TGTGCCAGCAGCTTAGCCACAGGGTCGAGGCATTTT | TRBV7-3 | few | . | TRBJ1-5
CAWNEQGGNQPQHF | TGTGCCTGGAATGAACAGGGCGGCAATCAGCCCCAGCATTTT | TRBV30 | . | . | TRBJ1-5
CASSLPGSDEQFF | TGTGCCAGCAGCCTCCCCGGGAGCGATGAGCAGTTCTTC | TRBV11-1 | . | . | TRBJ2-1
CASSPGGTIYRNEQFF | TGTGCCAGCAGTCCGGGAGGGACGATCTACAGGAATGAGCAGTTCTTC | TRBV6-4 | . | TRBD2 | TRBJ2-1
CASRGPGQGSGNTIYF | TGCGCCAGCAGAGGCCCGGGACAGGGATCTGGAAACACCATATATTTT | TRBV5-1 | . | TRBD1 | TRBJ1-3
CASSSGYEQYF | TGTGCCAGCAGTTCGGGGTACGAGCAGTACTTC | TRBV27 | . | . | TRBJ2-7
CASTRARVNSPLHF | TGTGCCAGCACTCGCGCCAGGGTGAATTCACCCCTCCACTTT | TRBV2 | . | . | TRBJ1-6
CASSEAEAYSGREAKNIQYF | TGTGCCAGCAGTGAAGCAGAGGCCTATAGCGGGAGGGAAGCCAAAAACATTCAGTACTTC | TRBV6-1 | . | TRBD2 | TRBJ2-4
CASRKGAPNQPQHF | TGTGCCAGTCGGAAGGGGGCACCCAATCAGCCCCAGCATTTT | TRBV2 | few | TRBD1 | TRBJ1-5
CASSQDQGTYYGYTF | TGTGCCAGCAGCCAAGACCAGGGTACCTACTATGGCTACACCTTC | TRBV4-2 | . | . | TRBJ1-2
CASSSGTSGQYQETQYF | TGCGCCAGCAGCTCCGGGACTAGCGGACAGTACCAAGAGACCCAGTACTTC | TRBV5-1 | . | TRBD2 | TRBJ2-5
CATSDRGSGEQYF | TGTGCCACCAGTGATCGGGGGTCGGGGGAGCAGTACTTC | TRBV24-1 | . | . | TRBJ2-7
CAISELRQANTEAFF | TGTGCCATCAGTGAGCTTCGACAGGCGAACACTGAAGCTTTCTTT | TRBV10-3 | . | . | TRBJ1-1
CASSLGVRTGELFF | TGTGCCAGTAGTCTCGGGGTTCGCACCGGGGAGCTGTTTTTT | TRBV19 | . | . | TRBJ2-2
CASSLDRGLYAGELFF | TGTGCCAGCAGCCTAGACAGGGGGCTATACGCCGGGGAGCTGTTTTTT | TRBV5-6 | . | TRBD1 | TRBJ2-2
CASGGEAYEQYF | TGTGCCAGCGGAGGGGAGGCCTACGAGCAGTACTTC | TRBV6-5 | . | . | TRBJ2-7
CASSLVGLMNTEAFF | TGTGCCAGCAGCTTAGTGGGACTGATGAACACTGAAGCTTTCTTT | TRBV7-2 | . | . | TRBJ1-1
CASSLEREGQTGTGELFF | TGTGCCAGCAGCTTAGAGCGGGAGGGCCAGACCGGTACCGGGGAGCTGTTTTTT | TRBV7-2 | . | TRBD2 | TRBJ2-2
CASSLATGEAKNIQYF | TGTGCCAGCAGCTTGGCTACAGGTGAGGCCAAAAACATTCAGTACTTC | TRBV5-4 | . | . | TRBJ2-4
CASSTKVVVFSNQPQHF | TGTGCCAGTAGCACCAAAGTAGTGGTTTTTAGCAATCAGCCCCAGCATTTT | TRBV19 | once | . | TRBJ1-5
CATSRAGTGTHEQYF | TGTGCCACCAGCAGAGCCGGGACAGGGACCCACGAGCAGTACTTC | TRBV15 | . | TRBD1 | TRBJ2-7
CASSLKARLGQYF | TGTGCCAGCAGCTTAAAGGCCAGACTGGGGCAGTATTTT | TRBV7-3 | . | . | TRBJ2-3
CASSPSGQEDEKLFF | TGTGCCAGCAGCCCATCGGGACAGGAGGACGAAAAACTGTTTTTT | TRBV7-9 | . | TRBD1 | TRBJ1-4
CASSLIGQVGIGELFF | TGTGCCAGCAGCTTAATTGGCCAAGTTGGTATCGGGGAGCTGTTTTTT | TRBV7-3 | . | . | TRBJ2-2
CASSLAGTSLADTQYF | TGCGCCAGCAGCTTGGCCGGGACTAGCCTGGCAGATACGCAGTATTTT | TRBV5-1 | . | TRBD2 | TRBJ2-3
CASSWDRGQEQYF | TGCGCCAGCAGCTGGGACAGGGGTCAGGAGCAGTACTTC | TRBV10-2 | . | TRBD1 | TRBJ2-7
CASSSPAGGGGNQPQHF | TGTGCCAGCAGCTCCCCCGCGGGGGGAGGGGGCAATCAGCCCCAGCATTTT | TRBV28 | . | . | TRBJ1-5
CASSPRRNQPQHF | TGTGCCAGCTCACCTAGGAGGAATCAGCCCCAGCATTTT | TRBV18 | . | . | TRBJ1-5
CASSDGQGDRAFF | TGTGCCAGCAGCGATGGACAGGGGGACAGAGCTTTCTTT | TRBV2 | . | TRBD1 | TRBJ1-1
CAWSVIGGSMAHEQYF | TGTGCCTGGAGTGTAATAGGCGGGAGTATGGCCCACGAGCAGTACTTC | TRBV30 | . | TRBD2 | TRBJ2-7
CASSHWESNTEAFF | TGCGCCAGCAGCCATTGGGAGTCGAACACTGAAGCTTTCTTT | TRBV4-1 | . | . | TRBJ1-1
CASSLHRDNTEAFF | TGTGCCAGCAGCCTTCACAGGGATAACACTGAAGCTTTCTTT | TRBV9 | . | . | TRBJ1-1
CASSPAGVGTDTQYF | TGTGCCAGCTCACCCGCGGGAGTAGGCACAGATACGCAGTATTTT | TRBV18 | . | TRBD2 | TRBJ2-3
CASRQGTIMNTEAFF | TGTGCCAGCAGACAGGGGACAATCATGAACACTGAAGCTTTCTTT | TRBV25-1 | . | TRBD1 | TRBJ1-1
CASGKGTAYGYTF | TGTGCCAGTGGAAAAGGGACAGCATATGGCTACACCTTC | TRBV19 | . | TRBD1 | TRBJ1-2
CASSLRTGPNYGYTF | TGTGCCAGCAGCCTAAGGACAGGCCCCAACTATGGCTACACCTTC | TRBV11-2 | . | TRBD1 | TRBJ1-2
CSVEEEASHINNEQFF | TGCAGCGTTGAAGAGGAGGCTAGCCACATTAACAATGAGCAGTTCTTC | TRBV29-1 | . | . | TRBJ2-1